This T cell receptor beta chain was identified during a study of blood T cell repertoires in COVID-19. The overall study: Acute and convalescent COVID-19 specimens originated in the United States, Italy and Spain. Sample material is recorded as cDNA or gDNA derived from T cells, B-cell-depleted T cells, or PBMCs.

The CDR3 length is 15 residues. Germline CDR1 is SNHLY and CDR2 is FYNNEI. The V gene end was trimmed by 6 bases and the J gene end by 3 bases; junction bases not matched to a gene: 10. In the original processing: Estimates of nucleated cell counts were drawn from the amplification of reference gene primers. Sequenced by immunoSEQ multiplex PCR; TCRdb stores in-frame clones only, minus some. D and trimming were read from the DNA, whereas the V and J calls and clone size are those reported in that table. The sample has 70,000 to 75,000 clones; 70% to 85% are singletons. This clone has just a few counts.

The rearrangement uses TRBV2 and TRBJ2-7, with 8 bases lining up with TRBD1. Sample: peripheral blood. The TCR originated in a man aged 55 to 70 with active or convalescent COVID-19. The CDR3 DNA follows: TGTGCCAGCAGCCTCGGACAGGGTGGGAACTACGAGCAGTACTTC. Encoded protein: CASSLGQGGNYEQYF.